The 15 T cell receptor beta chains reported below all come from one sample, sequenced in a study of blood T cell repertoires in COVID-19. Libraries were prepared by immunoSEQ multiplex PCR; TCRdb keeps only in-frame clonotypes and omits some of them. The table has hundreds of thousands of clones, 89% seen once; the top ten hold approximately 1.2%. Sequenced sample: peripheral blood. The receptors derive from a man aged 40-49 years with acute or convalescent COVID-19.

V is TRBV2 and J is TRBJ1-2, with D tentatively TRBD1 (5 bases). Trimming stripped 4 bases from V and 4 bases from J, with 10 bases between. Germline assignment: CDR1 SNHLY and CDR2 FYNNEI. The CDR3 has 13 amino acids. In DNA form, the CDR3 reads TGTGCCAGCAGTGTGTCCAGGGCCTATGGCTACACCTTC. It yields the protein CASSVSRAYGYTF.

The chain is built from TRBV30 and TRBJ1-2; 7 bases agree with TRBD1. J gave up 2 bases and V 1 base, and 7 bases lay outside the gene matches. The length of the CDR3 is 15 residues. Germline CDR1 reads GTSNPN; CDR2 reads SVGIG (reference sequence). The CDR3 DNA sequence: TGTGCCTGGAGTGCACAGGGGTCCCAGAACTATGGCTACACCTTC. This encodes CAWSAQGSQNYGYTF.

The CDR3 nucleotides read TGCGCCAGCAGCTTGGGCAGGGGTTTAGGGAACACTGAAGCTTTCTTT. Encoded protein: CASSLGRGLGNTEAFF. The V gene is TRBV5-1, the J gene TRBJ1-1; tentatively, D is TRBD1 (6 bases). Trimming removed 0 bases from V and 1 base from J, with 13 bases in between. The CDR3 loop spans 16 amino acids. Germline CDR1 is SGHRS and CDR2 is YFSETQ.

The genes are TRBV7-6 and TRBJ2-5; 9 bases are a match to TRBD2. The CDR3 runs to 15 residues. The V and J ends lost 5 bases and 3 bases, in that order; junction bases with no gene match: 7. Germline CDR1 reads SGHVS; CDR2 reads FNYEAQ. As DNA, the CDR3 is TGTGCCAGCAGCCCCACCGGGACTAGCAAAGAGACCCAGTACTTC. Amino acids: CASSPTGTSKETQYF.

The CDR3 sequence: CASSSKTGGDNSPLHF. DNA for the CDR3: TGTGCCAGCAGCTCTAAAACAGGGGGCGATAATTCACCCCTCCACTTT. V is TRBV5-4 and J is TRBJ1-6; 9 positions agree with TRBD1. The V segment lost 3 bases and the J segment 5 bases; nucleotides outside the gene matches: 6. The CDR3 is 16 amino acids. Looked up from germline, CDR1 is SGHNT and CDR2 is YYREEE (reference sequence).

The chain carries TRBV3-1 (or the pseudogene TRBV3-2) and TRBJ2-1; 8 positions match TRBD1. Germline CDR1 and CDR2: LGHDT and YNNKEL (reference sequence). The CDR3 spans 15 residues. Losses at the gene ends were 5 bases for V and 4 bases for J; bases not matched to a gene: 7. This CDR3 reads CASSLSGTGYNEQFF. DNA of the CDR3: TGTGCCAGCAGCTTATCCGGGACAGGTTACAATGAGCAGTTCTTC.

V is TRBV28 and J is TRBJ1-1; TRBD1 is a possible D gene (6 bases). The V and J ends lost 4 bases and 1 base respectively, with 16 bases between them. CDR3 length equals 16 residues. Germline-derived CDR1 and CDR2 are MDHEN and SYDVKM. The chain's CDR3 is CASSSGRDIPNTEAFF. In nucleotides, the CDR3 is TGTGCCAGCAGTTCCGGGAGGGACATACCGAACACTGAAGCTTTCTTT.

The chain recombines TRBV5-1 with TRBJ1-3, with D perhaps matching TRBD1 (5 bases). The CDR3 is 14 amino acids. Trimming stripped 7 bases from V and 1 base from J, with 12 bases between. In germline, CDR1 is SGHRS, CDR2 YFSETQ. The CDR3 loop reads CASQIGGSGNTIYF. The CDR3 DNA follows: TGCGCCAGCCAAATCGGGGGTTCTGGAAACACCATATATTTT.

V usage is TRBV11-3 and J usage is TRBJ2-3, with D tentatively TRBD2 (6 bases). CDR3 length equals 14 residues. V gave up 5 bases and J gave up 1 base, with 10 bases separating them. The germline V gene encodes CDR1 SGHNT and CDR2 YENEEA. The CDR3 DNA follows: TGTGCCAGCAGCCGGGGCGGGGGCACAGATACGCAGTATTTT. Encoded protein: CASSRGGGTDTQYF.

The chain joins TRBV15 to TRBJ1-1; D is perhaps TRBD1 (5 bases). The CDR3 runs to 13 residues. With 1 base removed from V and 5 bases from J, the gap between germline ends came to 8 bases. Looked up from germline, CDR1 is LNHNV and CDR2 is YYDKDF (reference sequence). The CDR3: CATSRGGETEAFF. In DNA, the CDR3 is TGTGCCACCAGCAGAGGGGGGGAGACTGAAGCTTTCTTT.

The gene calls are TRBV19 and TRBJ2-7, with 7 bases aligning to TRBD1. J gave up 2 bases and V 10 bases, and 8 bases lay outside the gene matches. The CDR3 runs 13 residues. CDR1 is LNHDA and CDR2 is SQIVND in the germline V gene (reference sequence). The CDR3 nucleotides read TGTGCCACCAAGAGGCAGGGGGCCTACGAGCAGTACTTC. Translating it yields CATKRQGAYEQYF.

The gene calls are TRBV28 and TRBJ1-1; the D gene is possibly TRBD1 (5 bases). V lost 8 bases, J lost 5 bases, and 27 bases lay in between. CDR1 and CDR2 from the germline V gene are MDHEN and SYDVKM. This CDR3 region has 17 residues. The CDR3 DNA sequence: TGTGCCAGCGGCCCCCCGACAGTCTTATTCGGTTATACTGAAGCTTTCTTT. Translating it yields CASGPPTVLFGYTEAFF.

V and J are TRBV28 and TRBJ1-1, with D uncertain. The V gene's germline CDR1 is MDHEN and CDR2 SYDVKM. This CDR3 spans 11 amino acids. V lost 6 bases and J 4 bases, leaving 6 bases between the germline ends. The CDR3 bases are TGTGCCAGCAGGCGGGTCACTGAAGCTTTCTTT. Translation: CASRRVTEAFF.

The V gene is TRBV4-1, the J gene TRBJ1-5, with 8 bases lining up with TRBD1. The CDR3 contains 19 residues. Trimming took 0 bases from V and 0 from J; bases not matched to a gene: 10. CDR1 is MGHRA, CDR2 YSYEKL, per germline. The CDR3 nucleotides read TGCGCCAGCAGCCAAGATTCCGGACAGGGCACTAATAGCAATCAGCCCCAGCATTTT. Its protein product is CASSQDSGQGTNSNQPQHF.

This CDR3 reads CATSRATGWAGELFF. The DNA of the CDR3 is TGTGCCACCAGCAGAGCGACAGGGTGGGCCGGGGAGCTGTTTTTT. This rearrangement joins TRBV15 to TRBJ2-2; 7 positions match TRBD1. Trimming removed 1 base from V and 6 bases from J; junction bases left unmatched: 5. CDR3 length equals 15 residues. Germline V gene data show CDR1 as LNHNV and CDR2 as YYDKDF (reference sequence).